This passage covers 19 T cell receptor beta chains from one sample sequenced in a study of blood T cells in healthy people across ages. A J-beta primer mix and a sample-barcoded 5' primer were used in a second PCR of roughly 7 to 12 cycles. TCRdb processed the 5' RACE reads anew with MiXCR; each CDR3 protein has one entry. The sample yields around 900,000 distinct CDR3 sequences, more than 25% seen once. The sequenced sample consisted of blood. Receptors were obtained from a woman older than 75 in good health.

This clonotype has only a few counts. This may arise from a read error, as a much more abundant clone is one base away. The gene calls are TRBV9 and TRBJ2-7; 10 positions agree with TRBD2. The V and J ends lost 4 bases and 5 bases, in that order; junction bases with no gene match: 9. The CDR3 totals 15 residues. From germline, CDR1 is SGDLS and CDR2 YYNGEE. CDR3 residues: CASSLSGGASHEQYF. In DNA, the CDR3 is TGTGCCAGCAGCTTGAGCGGGGGGGCGTCTCACGAGCAGTACTTC.

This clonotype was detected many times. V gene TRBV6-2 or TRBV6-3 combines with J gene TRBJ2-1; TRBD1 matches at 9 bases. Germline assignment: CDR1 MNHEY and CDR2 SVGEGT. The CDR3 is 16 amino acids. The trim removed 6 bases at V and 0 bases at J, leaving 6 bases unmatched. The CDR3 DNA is TGTGCCAGCAGACCTGGACAGGGGAGCTCCTACAATGAGCAGTTCTTC. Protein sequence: CASRPGQGSSYNEQFF.

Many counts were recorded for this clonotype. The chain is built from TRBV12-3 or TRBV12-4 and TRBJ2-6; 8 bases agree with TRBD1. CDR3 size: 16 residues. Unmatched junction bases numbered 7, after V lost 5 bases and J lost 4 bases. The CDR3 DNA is TGTGCCAGCAGTAACCCAGGGGGCGCCGGGGCCAACGTCCTGACTTTC. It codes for CASSNPGGAGANVLTF.

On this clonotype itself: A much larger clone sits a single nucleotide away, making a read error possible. The CDR3 sequence: CGAIGEGETQYF. CDR3 nucleotide sequence: TGCGGTGCGATAGGGGAGGGGGAGACCCAGTACTTC. The chain recombines TRBV20-1 with TRBJ2-7, with 7 bases identical to TRBD2. The last part of the DNA fits TRBJ2-5 better; the J call may be wrong. Germline V gene sequence: CDR1 DFQATT, CDR2 SNEGSKA (reference sequence). This CDR3 has 12 residues.

CDR3 sequence: CASSLGLAGEGYIQYF. The DNA for the CDR3 is TGTGCCAGCAGCTTAGGCTTAGCGGGGGAGGGATACATTCAGTACTTC. The J gene is TRBJ2-4, the V gene TRBV11-3; 9 nucleotides align to TRBD2. The V and J ends lost 1 base and 8 bases, in that order; junction bases with no gene match: 9. The CDR3 sequence is 16 residues long. In germline, CDR1 is SGHNT, CDR2 YENEEA.

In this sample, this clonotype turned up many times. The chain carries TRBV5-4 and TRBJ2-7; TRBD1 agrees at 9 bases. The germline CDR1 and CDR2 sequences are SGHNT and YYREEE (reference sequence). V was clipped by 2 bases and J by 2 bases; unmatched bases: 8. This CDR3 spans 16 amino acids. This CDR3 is CASSFARGQGTYEQYF. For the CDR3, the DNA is TGTGCCAGCAGCTTCGCCCGGGGACAGGGAACCTACGAGCAGTACTTC.

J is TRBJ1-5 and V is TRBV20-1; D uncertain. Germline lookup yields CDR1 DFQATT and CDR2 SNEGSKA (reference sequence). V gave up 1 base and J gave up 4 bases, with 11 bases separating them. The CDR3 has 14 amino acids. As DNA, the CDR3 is TGCAGTGCTAGAGCCCCGATTGGAAATCAGCCCCAGCATTTT. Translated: CSARAPIGNQPQHF.

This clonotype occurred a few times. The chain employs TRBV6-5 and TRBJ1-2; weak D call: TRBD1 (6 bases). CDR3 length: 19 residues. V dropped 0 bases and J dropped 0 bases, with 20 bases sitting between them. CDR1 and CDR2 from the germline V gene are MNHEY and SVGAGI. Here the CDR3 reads CASSYSGVIRQASNYGYTF. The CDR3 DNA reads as TGTGCCAGCAGTTACTCGGGCGTGATAAGACAGGCCTCTAACTATGGCTACACCTTC.

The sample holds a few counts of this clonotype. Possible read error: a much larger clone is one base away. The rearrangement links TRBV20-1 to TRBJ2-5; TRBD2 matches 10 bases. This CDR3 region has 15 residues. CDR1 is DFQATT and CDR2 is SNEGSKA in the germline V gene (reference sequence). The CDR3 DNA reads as TGCAGTGTAGATAGCGGGGGGCGGTACCAAGAGACCCGGTACTTC. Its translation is CSVDSGGRYQETRYF.

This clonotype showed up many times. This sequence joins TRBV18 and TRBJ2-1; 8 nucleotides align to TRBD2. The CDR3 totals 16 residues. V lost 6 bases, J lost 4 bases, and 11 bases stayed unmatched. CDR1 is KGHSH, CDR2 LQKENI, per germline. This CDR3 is CASSRATAGGYNEQFF. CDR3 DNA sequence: TGTGCCAGCTCCCGGGCCACGGCGGGAGGTTACAATGAGCAGTTCTTC.

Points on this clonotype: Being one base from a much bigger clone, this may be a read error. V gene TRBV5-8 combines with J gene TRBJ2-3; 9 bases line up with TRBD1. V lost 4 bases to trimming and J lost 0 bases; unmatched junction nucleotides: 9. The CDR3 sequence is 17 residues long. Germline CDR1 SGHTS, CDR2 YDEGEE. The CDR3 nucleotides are TGTGCCAGCAGCCCGGGACAGGGAACCGCTAGCACAGATACGCAGTATTTT. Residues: CASSPGQGTASTDTQYF.

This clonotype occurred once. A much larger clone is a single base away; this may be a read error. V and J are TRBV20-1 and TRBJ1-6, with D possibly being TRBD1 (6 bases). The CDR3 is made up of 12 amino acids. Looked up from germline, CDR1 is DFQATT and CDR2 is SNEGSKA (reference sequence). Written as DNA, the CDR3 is TGCAGCGGCGGGGACAATAATTCACTCCTCCACTTT. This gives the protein CSGGDNNSLLHF.

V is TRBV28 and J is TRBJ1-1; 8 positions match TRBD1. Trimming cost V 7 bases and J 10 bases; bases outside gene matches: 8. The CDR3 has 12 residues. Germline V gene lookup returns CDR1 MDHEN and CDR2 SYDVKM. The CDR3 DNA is TGTGCCAGCATGGGGAACAGGGGGATAGCTTTCTTT. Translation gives CASMGNRGIAFF.

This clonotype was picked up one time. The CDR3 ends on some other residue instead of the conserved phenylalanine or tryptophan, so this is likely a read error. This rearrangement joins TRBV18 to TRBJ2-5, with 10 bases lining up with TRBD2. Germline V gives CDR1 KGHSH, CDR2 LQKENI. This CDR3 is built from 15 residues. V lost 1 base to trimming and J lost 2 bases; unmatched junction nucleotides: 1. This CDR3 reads CASSPQAGGQETQYC. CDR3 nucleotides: TGTGCCAGCTCACCACAAGCGGGGGGGCAAGAGACCCAGTACTGC.

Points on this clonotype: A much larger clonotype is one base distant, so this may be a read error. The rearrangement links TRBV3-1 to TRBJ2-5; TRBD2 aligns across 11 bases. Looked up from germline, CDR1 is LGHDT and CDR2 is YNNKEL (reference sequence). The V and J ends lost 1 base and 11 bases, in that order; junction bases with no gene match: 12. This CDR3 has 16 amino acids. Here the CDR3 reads CASSQVALAGVSEQYF. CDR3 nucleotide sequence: TGTGCCAGCAGCCAAGTCGCACTAGCGGGGGTTAGTGAGCAGTACTTC.

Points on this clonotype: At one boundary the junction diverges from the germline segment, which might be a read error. CDR3 residues: CADSLRPGGSNEKLFF. The CDR3 DNA is TGTGCCGACAGCTTACGACCGGGCGGGTCTAACGAAAAACTGTTTTTT. This chain joins TRBV7-2 and TRBJ1-4, with D perhaps TRBD1 (5 bases). There are 16 residues in the CDR3. Germline V lookup: CDR1 SGHTA, CDR2 FQGNSA.

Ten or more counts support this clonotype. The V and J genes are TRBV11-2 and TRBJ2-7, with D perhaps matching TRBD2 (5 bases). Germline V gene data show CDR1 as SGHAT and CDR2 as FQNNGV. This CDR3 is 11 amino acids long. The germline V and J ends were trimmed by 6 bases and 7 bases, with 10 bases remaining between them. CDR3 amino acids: CASSSRGEQYF. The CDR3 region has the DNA TGTGCCAGCAGTTCCCGGGGAGAGCAGTACTTC.

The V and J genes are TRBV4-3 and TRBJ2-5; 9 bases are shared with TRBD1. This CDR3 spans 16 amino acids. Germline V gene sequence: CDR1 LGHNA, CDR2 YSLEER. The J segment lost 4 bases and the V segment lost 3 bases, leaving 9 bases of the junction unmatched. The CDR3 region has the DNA TGCGCCAGCAGCCAGGCCACCGGGACAGGGTTAGAGACCCAGTACTTC. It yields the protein CASSQATGTGLETQYF.

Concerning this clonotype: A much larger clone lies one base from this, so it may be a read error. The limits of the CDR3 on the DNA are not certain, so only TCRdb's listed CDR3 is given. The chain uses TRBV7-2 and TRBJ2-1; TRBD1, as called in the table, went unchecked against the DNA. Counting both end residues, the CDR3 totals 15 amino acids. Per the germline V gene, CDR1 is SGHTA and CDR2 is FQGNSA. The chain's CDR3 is CASSFGRGNYNERFF.